Presented here are 10 T cell receptor beta chains from one specimen sequenced in a study of T-cell memory formation after mild COVID-19. TCRdb reanalysed the 5' RACE reads using MiXCR and keeps one entry per CDR3 protein. The repertoire has around 510,000 distinct CDR3 sequences, approximately 21% of them found once; the top ten carry roughly 9.1%. Sample: PBMCs or a T cell subset sorted from them (not recorded which). Source of these receptors: an adult woman who had mild COVID-19 (a few samples of this study predate the infection). Cell type and time point are not known.

The chain uses TRBV30 and TRBJ2-5, with 12 bases that match TRBD2. With 0 bases clipped from V and 5 bases from J, the junction kept 13 bases outside the gene matches. CDR1 and CDR2 from the germline V gene are GTSNPN and SVGIG (reference sequence). This CDR3 contains 18 residues. CDR3 protein: CAWSVHLLTSGSTETQYF. CDR3 DNA sequence: TGTGCCTGGAGTGTCCACCTCCTGACTAGCGGGAGTACGGAGACCCAGTACTTC.

This clonotype was picked up many times. The rearrangement joins TRBV15 to TRBJ2-7; D not certain. CDR3 size: 12 residues. Deletions cut 6 bases from V and 4 bases from J, with 10 bases between. Per the germline V gene, CDR1 is LNHNV and CDR2 is YYDKDF (reference sequence). This chain's CDR3 is CATSRSGYEQYF. The CDR3 DNA sequence: TGTGCCACCAGTCGCAGTGGATACGAGCAGTACTTC.

This clonotype was counted once. The J gene is TRBJ2-3, the V gene TRBV7-2, with D perhaps TRBD1 or TRBD2 (5 bases each). Trimming removed 5 bases at V and 10 bases at J, with 16 bases between. CDR3 length equals 13 residues. CDR1 and CDR2 (germline): SGHTA, FQGNSA. The CDR3 here is CASSQGTSRAQYF. The CDR3, as DNA: TGTGCCAGCAGCCAAGGGACGTCAAGAGCGCAGTATTTT.

This clonotype was counted only a few times. This rearrangement joins TRBV10-3 to TRBJ2-2; D may be TRBD1 (6 bases). CDR1 is ENHRY, CDR2 SYGVKD, per germline. Trimming removed 3 bases from V and 6 bases from J, with 11 bases in between. CDR3 length: 14 amino acids. DNA of the CDR3: TGTGCCATCAGTGAATTACAGGGTTCCGGGGAGCTGTTTTTT. The encoded protein is CAISELQGSGELFF.

This clonotype was picked up a small number of times. The rearrangement links TRBV20-1 to TRBJ2-7; TRBD1 matches 7 bases. Germline CDR1 reads DFQATT; CDR2 reads SNEGSKA (reference sequence). The CDR3 totals 12 residues. Unmatched junction bases numbered 7, after V lost 5 bases and J lost 6 bases. The DNA for the CDR3 is TGCAGTGCTGTGACAGGGCCAAGCGAGCAGTACTTC. Translated: CSAVTGPSEQYF.

This clonotype was counted a few times. This rearrangement joins TRBV19 to TRBJ2-1, with D tentatively TRBD1 or TRBD2 (5 bases each). V was trimmed by 5 bases and J by 5 bases, leaving 13 bases between them. The CDR3 loop spans 14 amino acids. Germline V gene sequence: CDR1 LNHDA, CDR2 SQIVND (reference sequence). In DNA form, the CDR3 reads TGTGCCAGTAGTGGGTGGGACGGACACAATGAGCAGTTCTTC. Its protein product is CASSGWDGHNEQFF.

V and J are TRBV27 and TRBJ1-5; D may be TRBD1 (5 bases). V was pared by 6 bases and J by 2 bases, with 14 bases between. Per the germline V gene, CDR1 is MNHEY and CDR2 is SMNVEV (reference sequence). The CDR3 spans 15 residues. For the CDR3, the DNA is TGTGCCAGCAGGGGGACTGGGAATGGCAATCAGCCCCAGCATTTT. Amino acid sequence: CASRGTGNGNQPQHF.

V gene TRBV20-1 combines with J gene TRBJ1-2; D is undetermined. Looked up from germline, CDR1 is DFQATT and CDR2 is SNEGSKA (reference sequence). CDR3 length equals 13 residues. The germline V and J ends were trimmed by 0 bases and 8 bases, with 13 bases remaining between them. The CDR3 DNA follows: TGCAGTGCTAGAGATCGGCAGGTGGGAGGCTACACCTTC. Translation gives CSARDRQVGGYTF.

This clonotype was detected only a few times. This chain links TRBV4-1 with TRBJ1-4; 8 nucleotides agree with TRBD1. The V segment lost 0 bases and the J segment 4 bases; nucleotides outside the gene matches: 7. The CDR3 runs 17 residues. CDR1 and CDR2 from the germline V gene are MGHRA and YSYEKL. CDR3 DNA: TGCGCCAGCAGCCAAGATTGGACAGGGCTTGTTAATGAAAAACTGTTTTTT. Translation gives CASSQDWTGLVNEKLFF.

This chain connects TRBV18 to TRBJ1-2; 9 bases are shared with TRBD1. From germline, CDR1 is KGHSH and CDR2 LQKENI. The CDR3 spans 14 residues. Unmatched junction bases numbered 5, after V lost 3 bases and J lost 6 bases. The CDR3 sequence: CASSPRTGEDGYTF. In DNA form, the CDR3 reads TGTGCCAGCTCACCCCGGACAGGGGAAGATGGCTACACCTTC.